One and the same sample provided the 25 T cell receptor beta chains below, sequenced in a study of blood T cell repertoires in COVID-19. Using immunoSEQ multiplex PCR, the repertoire was profiled, and TCRdb retains in-frame clones only, with some absent. The sample has around 54,000 clones, roughly 79% seen once. The sample consisted of peripheral blood. The source is an older woman with acute or convalescent COVID-19.

J is TRBJ1-3 and V is TRBV3-1 (or the pseudogene TRBV3-2); D is unresolved. V was shortened by 0 bases and J by 0 bases, with 3 bases between the two germline ends. CDR1 and CDR2 from the germline V gene are LGHDT and YNNKEL (reference sequence). The CDR3 covers 14 residues. The CDR3 is CASSQDNSGNTIYF. CDR3 sequence (DNA): TGTGCCAGCAGCCAAGACAACTCTGGAAACACCATATATTTT.

This clone appeared a few times. The chain combines TRBV5-1 with TRBJ1-4; D is uncertain. Trimming removed 4 bases from V and 3 bases from J, with 13 bases in between. The germline gives CDR1 SGHRS, CDR2 YFSETQ. CDR3 length equals 15 residues. CDR3 sequence reads: CASSPRGHSNEKLFF. The CDR3 DNA follows: TGCGCCAGCAGCCCCCGCGGGCACTCTAATGAAAAACTGTTTTTT.

The V gene is TRBV11-1, the J gene TRBJ2-3; possibly TRBD2 for D (6 bases). The germline V gene has CDR1 SGHAT and CDR2 FQDESV (reference sequence). This CDR3 has 14 amino acids. V lost 3 bases and J lost 1, with 8 bases in between. CDR3 coding DNA: TGTGCCAGCAGCTTGGGGACTGGCACAGATACGCAGTATTTT. It translates to CASSLGTGTDTQYF. The full variable domain, with the rest looked up from reference TRBV11-1 and TRBJ2-3, is EAEVAQSPRYKITEKSQAVAFWCDPISGHATLYWYRQILGQGPELLVQFQDESVVDDSQLPKDRFSAERLKGVDSTLKIQPAELGDSAMYLCASSLGTGTDTQYFGPGTRLTVL.

A single count supports this clone. The chain has TRBV6-5 and TRBJ1-1; TRBD1 is a possible D gene (6 bases). This CDR3 is 14 amino acids long. Trimming shortened V by 4 bases and J by 5 bases, and 14 bases separated the two germline ends. Germline V gene lookup returns CDR1 MNHEY and CDR2 SVGAGI. The CDR3 DNA follows: TGTGCCAGCAGTTTCTCAATCAGGGGTACTGAAGCTTTCTTT. Translated: CASSFSIRGTEAFF.

This chain connects TRBV18 to TRBJ1-4; D is perhaps TRBD1 (6 bases). Trimming took off 5 bases at V and 0 bases at J, with 13 bases between the two ends. Germline V gene data show CDR1 as KGHSH and CDR2 as LQKENI. The CDR3 length is 16 residues. Here the CDR3 reads CASSDGTLTTNEKLFF. CDR3 nucleotides: TGTGCCAGCTCAGATGGGACACTCACAACTAATGAAAAACTGTTTTTT.

This clone was picked up a small number of times. V is TRBV6-5 and J is TRBJ1-5; D unclear. V was trimmed by 5 bases and J by 0 bases, leaving 11 bases between them. There are 15 residues in the CDR3. Germline loops: CDR1 MNHEY, CDR2 SVGAGI. CDR3 in amino acids: CASSKNTISNQPQHF. The CDR3 bases are TGTGCCAGCAGTAAAAACACAATTAGCAATCAGCCCCAGCATTTT.

This sequence joins TRBV28 and TRBJ1-2, with 8 bases identical to TRBD1. Trimming removed 2 bases from V and 4 bases from J; junction bases left unmatched: 9. Germline CDR1 reads MDHEN; CDR2 reads SYDVKM. The CDR3 totals 16 residues. In DNA, the CDR3 is TGTGCCAGCAGTTTAAATGGCAGGGGACAGGCCTATGGCTACACCTTC. Protein product: CASSLNGRGQAYGYTF.

The chain links TRBV24-1 to TRBJ2-1, with TRBD1 as a possible D gene (5 bases). The germline V gene has CDR1 KGHDR and CDR2 SFDVKD. Trimming shortened V by 6 bases and J by 8 bases, and 10 bases separated the two germline ends. The CDR3 runs 12 residues. CDR3 protein: CATSPRGDEQFF. CDR3 DNA: TGTGCCACCAGTCCAAGGGGTGATGAGCAGTTCTTC.

The chain carries TRBV5-6 and TRBJ2-7, with D uncertain. Germline CDR1 reads SGHDT; CDR2 reads YYEEEE. There are 16 residues in the CDR3. Deletions cut 1 base from V and 1 base from J, with 15 bases between. This CDR3 is CASSLLEAASSYEQYF. The CDR3 DNA is TGTGCCAGCAGCTTGCTCGAGGCTGCCTCATCCTACGAGCAGTACTTC.

This clone was picked up a small number of times. The gene calls are TRBV28 and TRBJ2-3; D possibly corresponds to TRBD2 (5 bases). CDR3 length: 13 amino acids. From germline, CDR1 is MDHEN and CDR2 SYDVKM. V was pared by 4 bases and J by 3 bases, with 8 bases between. CDR3 residues: CASSWEQTDTQYF. Here the CDR3 DNA reads TGTGCCAGCAGTTGGGAGCAAACAGATACGCAGTATTTT.

V usage is TRBV5-1 and J usage is TRBJ1-5; 8 positions match TRBD1. Per germline, CDR1 SGHRS and CDR2 YFSETQ. V lost 3 bases and J lost 7; bases outside the gene matches: 6. This CDR3 is 14 amino acids long. CDR3 residues: CASSSGQGAQPQHF. The DNA for the CDR3 is TGCGCCAGCAGCTCCGGACAGGGCGCCCAGCCCCAGCATTTT.

The CDR3 loop is CASNGNRGSYNEQFF. The CDR3, as DNA: TGTGCCAGCAACGGGAACAGGGGCTCCTACAATGAGCAGTTCTTC. The chain has TRBV25-1 and TRBJ2-1; 7 nucleotides line up with TRBD1. Germline V gives CDR1 MGHDK, CDR2 SYGVNS. The CDR3 runs to 15 residues. The ends lost 7 bases at V and 0 bases at J; junction bases unmatched: 6.

The J gene is TRBJ2-1, the V gene TRBV11-2, with D possibly TRBD1 on 5 matching bases. This CDR3 has 14 residues. In germline, CDR1 is SGHAT, CDR2 FQNNGV. Trimming took 3 bases from V and 7 from J, leaving 13 bases between them. This CDR3 is CASSLRQGRNEQFF. The DNA of the CDR3 is TGTGCCAGCAGCTTGCGGCAGGGTAGGAATGAGCAGTTCTTC.

The chain joins TRBV9 to TRBJ1-2; D perhaps matches TRBD1 (6 bases). Trimming shortened V by 0 bases and J by 4 bases, and 7 bases separated the two germline ends. There are 13 residues in the CDR3. In germline, CDR1 is SGDLS, CDR2 YYNGEE. The CDR3: CASSVGDTYGYTF. In DNA, the CDR3 is TGTGCCAGCAGCGTAGGGGACACCTATGGCTACACCTTC.

The V and J genes are TRBV5-1 and TRBJ2-1; 10 nucleotides line up with TRBD2. Germline trimming cut 4 bases from V and 5 bases from J; bases unmatched to any gene: 3. Germline V CDR1 and CDR2: SGHRS, YFSETQ. The CDR3 spans 14 residues. The CDR3 is CASSHTSGDNEQFF. In nucleotides, the CDR3 is TGCGCCAGCAGCCATACTAGCGGGGACAATGAGCAGTTCTTC.

The chain is built from TRBV3-1 (or the pseudogene TRBV3-2) and TRBJ1-5; D uncertain. With 5 bases removed from V and 3 bases from J, the gap between germline ends came to 8 bases. The CDR3 length is 13 residues. The germline CDR1 and CDR2 sequences are LGHDT and YNNKEL (reference sequence). The chain's CDR3 is CASSFGDNQPQHF. CDR3 nucleotide sequence: TGTGCCAGCAGCTTCGGAGACAATCAGCCCCAGCATTTT.

This chain uses TRBV12-3 or TRBV12-4 with TRBJ1-1, with a tentative D call TRBD1 (6 bases). With 5 bases removed from V and 1 base from J, the gap between germline ends came to 8 bases. This CDR3 contains 13 residues. The CDR3 region is CASSMGQNTEAFF. CDR3 in DNA: TGTGCCAGCAGTATGGGACAGAACACTGAAGCTTTCTTT.

The rearrangement joins TRBV5-1 to TRBJ2-7, with 7 bases fitting TRBD1. V was clipped by 3 bases and J by 2 bases; unmatched bases: 2. CDR3 length equals 13 residues. The germline V gene has CDR1 SGHRS and CDR2 YFSETQ. The CDR3 nucleotides read TGCGCCAGCAGCTCGGGACAGACCTACGAGCAGTACTTC. This gives the protein CASSSGQTYEQYF.

Of note for this clone: This sample includes further DNA sequences coding for the same CDR3. This chain connects TRBV18 to TRBJ1-6, with unresolved D. V was pared by 2 bases and J by 5 bases, with 7 bases between. This CDR3 comprises 14 residues. Germline CDR1 reads KGHSH; CDR2 reads LQKENI. The CDR3: CASSPSGNNSPLHF. CDR3 nucleotide sequence: TGTGCCAGCTCACCATCCGGGAATAATTCACCCCTCCACTTT.

The V gene is TRBV5-1, the J gene TRBJ2-7, with 7 bases identical to TRBD1. CDR3 length: 14 amino acids. The germline V gene encodes CDR1 SGHRS and CDR2 YFSETQ. V lost 4 bases to trimming and J lost 0 bases; unmatched junction nucleotides: 4. The CDR3 sequence: CASSTGTVSYEQYF. In DNA, the CDR3 is TGCGCCAGCAGCACAGGGACAGTCTCCTACGAGCAGTACTTC.

The chain uses TRBV24-1 and TRBJ2-1; 9 positions agree with TRBD1. Germline V gene sequence: CDR1 KGHDR, CDR2 SFDVKD. J lost 3 bases, V lost 7 bases, and 6 bases had no gene match. This CDR3 comprises 15 residues. CDR3 sequence (DNA): TGTGCCACCAGCGGTCGGACAGGGGACTACAATGAGCAGTTCTTC. It is translated as CATSGRTGDYNEQFF.

The genes are TRBV7-9 and TRBJ2-3; 14 nucleotides agree with TRBD2. The germline gives CDR1 SEHNR, CDR2 FQNEAQ (reference sequence). The CDR3 contains 16 residues. V lost 5 bases, J lost 4 bases, and 5 bases stayed unmatched. This CDR3 is CASSVGLAGGSDTQYF. The CDR3 coding sequence is TGTGCCAGCAGCGTCGGACTAGCGGGAGGATCAGATACGCAGTATTTT.

V gene TRBV20-1 combines with J gene TRBJ1-2; possible D gene TRBD1, 5 bases. Trimming shortened V by 3 bases and J by 5 bases, and 7 bases separated the two germline ends. Germline V gene lookup returns CDR1 DFQATT and CDR2 SNEGSKA (reference sequence). This CDR3 is built from 11 residues. In DNA, the CDR3 is TGCAGTGCTAGCTCAGGGTATGGCTACACCTTC. Translation: CSASSGYGYTF.

The CDR3 region has the DNA TGCGCCAGCAGCTTGGATCGGGTCTCTGGAAACACCATATATTTT. It is translated as CASSLDRVSGNTIYF. The chain has TRBV5-1 and TRBJ1-3; D is ambiguous. Trimming removed 0 bases at V and 0 bases at J, with 7 bases between. The CDR3 is 15 residues long. The germline V gene encodes CDR1 SGHRS and CDR2 YFSETQ.

The gene calls are TRBV3-1 (or the pseudogene TRBV3-2) and TRBJ2-7; D unresolved. The length of the CDR3 is 11 residues. Trimming shortened V by 5 bases and J by 4 bases, and 6 bases separated the two germline ends. CDR1 is LGHDT, CDR2 YNNKEL, per germline (reference sequence). CDR3 nucleotide sequence: TGTGCCAGCAGCTCCCGTTACGAGCAGTACTTC. Its translation: CASSSRYEQYF.